A single sample gave rise to the 31 T cell receptor beta chains below, sequenced in a study of T cell responses to AZD1222 COVID-19 vaccine. Repertoires were generated with immunoSEQ multiplex PCR, while TCRdb's copy carries only in-frame clones and drops some. Counted here are some 150,000 clones, 90% to 95% occurring once; the ten biggest clones make up roughly 1%. Specimen: peripheral blood, collected on day 0 of AZD1222 vaccination. The receptors originated from an adult in good health.

CDR3 nucleotide sequence: TGTGCCAGCAGTTGGGGTGGAGAGACCCAGTACTTC. This sequence encodes CASSWGGETQYF. The rearrangement uses TRBV12-3 or TRBV12-4 and TRBJ2-5; D is undetermined. Trimming removed 4 bases at V and 4 bases at J, with 7 bases between. This CDR3 region has 12 residues.

The count of this clone is one. The chain carries TRBV4-1 and TRBJ1-2; 9 bases are a match to TRBD1. Germline assignment: CDR1 MGHRA and CDR2 YSYEKL. The trim removed 1 base at V and 2 bases at J, leaving 14 bases unmatched. This CDR3 has 19 amino acids. The CDR3 region has the DNA TGCGCCAGCAGCCAAGGTTCTCGGGACAGGGCCAGTCCGAACTATGGCTACACCTTC. This encodes CASSQGSRDRASPNYGYTF.

The chain combines TRBV29-1 with TRBJ1-2; D is perhaps TRBD1 (5 bases). Germline V gene lookup returns CDR1 SQVTM and CDR2 ANQGSEA. Trimming stripped 4 bases from V and 2 bases from J, with 14 bases between. The CDR3 is 14 amino acids. The chain's CDR3 is CSVAGHGQNYGYTF. In DNA form, the CDR3 reads TGCAGCGTTGCGGGGCATGGGCAGAACTATGGCTACACCTTC.

This CDR3 reads CASSVQGAQIQANEKLFF. As DNA, the CDR3 is TGTGCCAGCAGTGTCCAGGGGGCACAAATTCAAGCTAATGAAAAACTGTTTTTT. V gene TRBV6-1 combines with J gene TRBJ1-4; 8 nucleotides align to TRBD1. The CDR3 sequence is 18 residues long. The junction had 13 bases not matched to a gene; V was cut back by 4 bases and J by 3 bases. Germline loops: CDR1 MNHNS, CDR2 SASEGT.

The chain has TRBV14 and TRBJ1-4, with D tentatively TRBD1 (5 bases). Germline loops: CDR1 SGHDN, CDR2 FVKESK. Trimming stripped 1 base from V and 10 bases from J, with 16 bases between. The CDR3 extends over 15 amino acids. In DNA form, the CDR3 reads TGTGCCAGCAGCCAAGCGGCCAGGGACTTTGGAAAACTGTTTTTT. It codes for CASSQAARDFGKLFF.

V usage is TRBV5-4 and J usage is TRBJ2-5; D is unresolved. V was clipped by 1 base and J by 5 bases, with 9 bases between them. From germline, CDR1 is SGHNT and CDR2 YYREEE (reference sequence). The CDR3 sequence is 13 residues long. This CDR3 is CASSLSGFETQYF. In nucleotides, the CDR3 is TGTGCCAGCAGCTTGTCTGGGTTTGAGACCCAGTACTTC.

The V call is TRBV30, the J call TRBJ1-2; unclear D gene. The V gene's germline CDR1 is GTSNPN and CDR2 SVGIG (reference sequence). The ends were cut back, 0 bases at V and 5 bases at J, with 7 bases in the middle. The CDR3 loop spans 12 amino acids. The CDR3 bases are TGTGCCTGGAGTGTACTTTTTTATGGCTACACCTTC. Its translation: CAWSVLFYGYTF.

CDR3 residues: CASQLGGVGGYTF. DNA of the CDR3: TGCGCCAGCCAATTAGGGGGTGTGGGCGGCTACACCTTC. The chain joins TRBV5-1 to TRBJ1-2; weak D call: TRBD1 (6 bases). Per the germline V gene, CDR1 is SGHRS and CDR2 is YFSETQ. Trimming took off 7 bases at V and 8 bases at J, with 18 bases between the two ends. This CDR3 contains 13 residues.

This chain joins TRBV29-1 and TRBJ1-2; 8 bases are shared with TRBD1. The V segment lost 3 bases and the J segment 4 bases; nucleotides outside the gene matches: 4. The CDR3 spans 13 residues. Germline-derived CDR1 and CDR2 are SQVTM and ANQGSEA. CDR3 protein: CSVERTGFYGYTF. CDR3 bases: TGCAGCGTTGAGCGGACAGGGTTCTATGGCTACACCTTC.

This chain joins TRBV9 and TRBJ2-2; D perhaps matches TRBD2 (5 bases). The CDR3 is 17 residues long. V shed 5 bases and J shed 0 bases, with 17 bases lying between them. Germline V gene sequence: CDR1 SGDLS, CDR2 YYNGEE. The CDR3 is CASSFPGVDANTGELFF. The CDR3 DNA reads as TGTGCCAGCAGTTTCCCCGGGGTGGACGCGAACACCGGGGAGCTGTTTTTT.

Worth noting for this clone: At one end, the junction sequence differs from germline, possibly due to a read error. This sequence joins TRBV6-1 and TRBJ1-2; the D gene is possibly TRBD1 (5 bases). Germline loops: CDR1 MNHNS, CDR2 SASEGT. The CDR3 is 12 amino acids. The CDR3 spells CASSEIDRHYIF. In DNA, the CDR3 is TGTGCCAGCAGTGAGATAGACAGACACTATATCTTC.

The CDR3 DNA reads TGCACCAGCTTTACACCCCCGCGGGGGAACTACACAGATACGCAGTATTTT. Translation gives CTSFTPPRGNYTDTQYF. The chain employs TRBV1 and TRBJ2-3; the D call TRBD2 from the table was never checked on the DNA. TRBV1 is a documented pseudogene. The CDR3 length is 17 residues.

The chain links TRBV28 to TRBJ1-2, with 7 nucleotides matching TRBD1. CDR1 is MDHEN and CDR2 is SYDVKM in the germline V gene. The J segment lost 5 bases and the V segment lost 6 bases, leaving 12 bases of the junction unmatched. The CDR3 is 15 residues long. DNA of the CDR3: TGTGCCAGCAGCCTCAGCAGAGGGGGCGCTTATGGCTACACCTTC. This sequence encodes CASSLSRGGAYGYTF.

This chain links TRBV5-1 with TRBJ1-1; D gene unclear. Germline lookup yields CDR1 SGHRS and CDR2 YFSETQ. The CDR3 contains 13 residues. Trimming took off 4 bases at V and 3 bases at J, with 10 bases between the two ends. In DNA form, the CDR3 reads TGCGCCAGCAGCAGGGCTGGGGACACTGAAGCTTTCTTT. Translated, it gives CASSRAGDTEAFF.

The V gene is TRBV23-1, the J gene TRBJ1-6; D is unresolved. TRBV23-1 is marked as an open reading frame, function uncertain. This CDR3 region has 15 residues. V was cut by 2 bases and J by 4 bases, with 9 bases left in between. CDR3 coding DNA: TGCGCCAGCAGTCAACTTAGGAAATATAATTCACCCCTCCACTTT. Residues: CASSQLRKYNSPLHF.

V gene TRBV7-9 combines with J gene TRBJ2-2; 7 bases agree with TRBD1. With 5 bases clipped from V and 6 bases from J, the junction kept 6 bases outside the gene matches. CDR1 and CDR2 from the germline V gene are SEHNR and FQNEAQ (reference sequence). The CDR3 spans 14 residues. The CDR3 region is CASSVSQGAGELFF. In DNA, the CDR3 is TGTGCCAGCAGCGTCTCCCAGGGGGCCGGGGAGCTGTTTTTT.

This chain joins TRBV9 and TRBJ2-5, with 8 bases identical to TRBD1. The V gene end was trimmed by 0 bases and the J gene end by 9 bases; junction bases not matched to a gene: 7. CDR3 size: 14 residues. Per the germline V gene, CDR1 is SGDLS and CDR2 is YYNGEE. The CDR3 DNA reads TGTGCCAGCAGCGTAGGTACAGGGGGGATGGCCCAGTACTTC. Translation: CASSVGTGGMAQYF.

The chain recombines TRBV5-6 with TRBJ2-1; 8 nucleotides match TRBD2. The CDR3 totals 15 residues. Trimming removed 7 bases from V and 3 bases from J; junction bases left unmatched: 9. Per germline, CDR1 SGHDT and CDR2 YYEEEE. CDR3 sequence reads: CASAFVTSDYNEQFF. CDR3 nucleotide sequence: TGTGCCAGCGCGTTTGTGACTAGCGACTACAATGAGCAGTTCTTC.

The chain is built from TRBV2 and TRBJ1-4, with 7 bases lining up with TRBD1. Germline values: CDR1 SNHLY, CDR2 FYNNEI. V gave up 6 bases and J gave up 2 bases; unmatched junction bases: 3. The CDR3 extends over 14 amino acids. CDR3 in amino acids: CASSLQGTNEKLFF. The CDR3 region has the DNA TGTGCCAGCAGCCTACAGGGGACTAATGAAAAACTGTTTTTT.

The rearrangement joins TRBV10-1 to TRBJ2-5; 9 nucleotides line up with TRBD2. CDR1 WNHNN and CDR2 SYGVQD come from the germline V gene (reference sequence). This CDR3 has 13 amino acids. V was pared by 8 bases and J by 4 bases, with 5 bases of the junction left unmatched. The CDR3 nucleotides are TGCGCCAGCCAGCGGGGGGCCGGAGAGACCCAGTACTTC. Amino acids: CASQRGAGETQYF.

The chain has TRBV18 and TRBJ2-1; D unresolved. Looked up from germline, CDR1 is KGHSH and CDR2 is LQKENI. Between the trimmed V and J ends, which lost 5 bases and 0 bases, there was a span of 14 bases. The length of the CDR3 is 16 residues. The CDR3: CASSTNQSPSYNEQFF. The CDR3 region has the DNA TGTGCCAGCTCAACAAACCAGAGCCCCTCCTACAATGAGCAGTTCTTC.

The chain carries TRBV19 and TRBJ2-5; 11 bases match TRBD1. The trim removed 4 bases at V and 5 bases at J, leaving 6 bases unmatched. Germline CDR1 LNHDA, CDR2 SQIVND (reference sequence). The CDR3 spans 15 residues. CDR3 sequence (DNA): TGTGCCAGTAGTAGGACAGGGGGCAGGTTGGAGACCCAGTACTTC. Protein product: CASSRTGGRLETQYF.

The rearrangement uses TRBV4-3 and TRBJ1-2; no clear D gene. The CDR3 is 15 residues long. Germline lookup yields CDR1 LGHNA and CDR2 YSLEER. Trimming took off 1 base at V and 5 bases at J, with 14 bases between the two ends. CDR3 sequence reads: CASSQVEGSPYGYTF. DNA for the CDR3: TGCGCCAGCAGCCAAGTGGAAGGCAGTCCTTATGGCTACACCTTC.

V gene TRBV19 combines with J gene TRBJ2-1, with 11 bases matching TRBD1. With 5 bases clipped from V and 8 bases from J, the junction kept 8 bases outside the gene matches. Per germline, CDR1 LNHDA and CDR2 SQIVND (reference sequence). This CDR3 is 15 amino acids long. The DNA for the CDR3 is TGTGCCAGTAGTTCCCGGGACAGGGGGTGGGATGAGCAGTTCTTC. It yields the protein CASSSRDRGWDEQFF.

The DNA of the CDR3 is TGCAGCGTTGATGGGGGATCCTACGAGCAGTACTTC. It yields the protein CSVDGGSYEQYF. V and J are TRBV29-1 and TRBJ2-7; either TRBD1 or TRBD2 may supply D (5 bases each). V lost 3 bases and J lost 1, with 7 bases in between. Germline CDR1 and CDR2: SQVTM and ANQGSEA. The CDR3 runs 12 residues.

The V call is TRBV6-5, the J call TRBJ1-6; no firm D call. Per the germline V gene, CDR1 is MNHEY and CDR2 is SVGAGI. This CDR3 region has 15 residues. V was trimmed by 3 bases and J by 9 bases, leaving 15 bases between them. The DNA of the CDR3 is TGTGCCAGCAGTTATGGCGGCGGAAGAAGTTCACCCCTCCACTTT. The encoded protein is CASSYGGGRSSPLHF.

CDR3 nucleotide sequence: TGTGCCATCAGTGACCGGGGTATGGATTCACCCCTCCACTTT. Translation gives CAISDRGMDSPLHF. V and J are TRBV10-3 and TRBJ1-6; D is undetermined. This CDR3 is built from 14 residues. V was clipped by 3 bases and J by 8 bases, with 11 bases between them. CDR1 ENHRY and CDR2 SYGVKD come from the germline V gene.

The rearrangement joins TRBV18 to TRBJ1-1, with D uncertain. V was pared by 2 bases and J by 2 bases, with 12 bases between. The germline V gene encodes CDR1 KGHSH and CDR2 LQKENI. The CDR3 spans 15 residues. The CDR3 protein is CASSPEGRGNTEAFF. DNA for the CDR3: TGTGCCAGCTCACCAGAAGGACGTGGAAACACTGAAGCTTTCTTT.

This sequence joins TRBV19 and TRBJ1-4; D call uncertain. Germline assignment: CDR1 LNHDA and CDR2 SQIVND (reference sequence). Trimming removed 3 bases at V and 3 bases at J, with 17 bases between. The CDR3 loop spans 17 amino acids. The CDR3 region has the DNA TGTGCCAGTAGTATTCCCGAGAGCACCTCGTCTAATGAAAAACTGTTTTTT. Protein product: CASSIPESTSSNEKLFF.

The chain joins TRBV6-5 to TRBJ1-6; the D is unclear. Germline-derived CDR1 and CDR2 are MNHEY and SVGAGI. The germline V and J ends were trimmed by 6 bases and 10 bases, with 10 bases remaining between them. The CDR3 contains 12 residues. The CDR3 loop reads CASREDLSPLHF. The DNA for the CDR3 is TGTGCCAGCAGGGAGGATCTCTCACCCCTCCACTTT.

The rearrangement links TRBV6-1 to TRBJ1-4; tentatively, D is TRBD1 (6 bases). Per the germline V gene, CDR1 is MNHNS and CDR2 is SASEGT. V was cut by 2 bases and J by 2 bases, with 9 bases left in between. The CDR3 is 15 residues long. CDR3 DNA sequence: TGTGCCAGCAGTGAAATTGGGGGCACTAATGAAAAACTGTTTTTT. Amino acid sequence: CASSEIGGTNEKLFF.